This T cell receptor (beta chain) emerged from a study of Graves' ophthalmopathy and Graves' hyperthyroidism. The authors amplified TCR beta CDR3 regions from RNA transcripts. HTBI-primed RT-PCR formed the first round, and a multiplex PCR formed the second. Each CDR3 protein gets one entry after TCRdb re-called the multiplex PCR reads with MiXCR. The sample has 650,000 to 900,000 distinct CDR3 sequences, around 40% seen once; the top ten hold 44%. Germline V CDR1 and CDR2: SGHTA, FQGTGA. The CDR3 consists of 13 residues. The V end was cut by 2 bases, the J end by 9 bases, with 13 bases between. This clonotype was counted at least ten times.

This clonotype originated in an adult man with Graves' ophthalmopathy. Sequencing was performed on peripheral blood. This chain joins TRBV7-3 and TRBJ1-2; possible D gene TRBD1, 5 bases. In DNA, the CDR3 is TGTGCCAGCAGCTTACGCCAGGGTGAGAGCTACACCTTC. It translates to CASSLRQGESYTF.